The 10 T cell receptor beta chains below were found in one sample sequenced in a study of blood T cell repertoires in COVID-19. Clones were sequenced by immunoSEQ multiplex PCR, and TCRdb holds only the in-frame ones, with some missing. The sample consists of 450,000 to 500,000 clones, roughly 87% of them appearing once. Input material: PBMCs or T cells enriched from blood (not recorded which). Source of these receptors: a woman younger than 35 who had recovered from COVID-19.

The CDR3 region has the DNA TGCGCCAGCAGTCCAGGGCCTAACTATGGCTACACCTTC. This sequence encodes CASSPGPNYGYTF. This chain uses TRBV5-1 with TRBJ1-2; TRBD1 might be the D (5 bases). Germline V gene data show CDR1 as SGHRS and CDR2 as YFSETQ. The length of the CDR3 is 13 residues. Trimming stripped 5 bases from V and 0 bases from J, with 8 bases between.

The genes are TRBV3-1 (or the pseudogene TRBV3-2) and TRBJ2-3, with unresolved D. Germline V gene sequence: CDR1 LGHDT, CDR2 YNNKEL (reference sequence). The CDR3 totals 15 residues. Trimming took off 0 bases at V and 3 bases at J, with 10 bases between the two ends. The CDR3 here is CASSQDAAATDTQYF. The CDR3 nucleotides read TGTGCCAGCAGCCAAGATGCGGCAGCGACAGATACGCAGTATTTT.

The DNA of the CDR3 is TGCGCCAGCAGCCCGGGCGCGGGGGAGGAGGGCTACACCTTC. It specifies CASSPGAGEEGYTF. V gene TRBV5-1 combines with J gene TRBJ1-2; TRBD1 is a possible D gene (5 bases). In germline, CDR1 is SGHRS, CDR2 YFSETQ. Trimming pared 4 bases from V and 8 bases from J, leaving 18 bases between. The CDR3 is 14 amino acids.

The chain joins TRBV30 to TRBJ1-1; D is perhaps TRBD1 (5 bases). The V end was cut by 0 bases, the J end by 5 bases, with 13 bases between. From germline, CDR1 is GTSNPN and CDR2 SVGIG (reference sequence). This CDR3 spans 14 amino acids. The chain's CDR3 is CAWSVVGSGTEAFF. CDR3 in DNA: TGTGCCTGGAGTGTGGTAGGGTCAGGGACTGAAGCTTTCTTT.

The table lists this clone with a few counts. The CDR3, as DNA: TGCGCCAGCAGCCAAGAACAGAACGAAGAAAAACTGTTTTTT. Translating gives CASSQEQNEEKLFF. The chain combines TRBV4-1 with TRBJ1-4; D is unclear. Trimming cost V 0 bases and J 8 bases, with 10 bases left between them. The CDR3 has 14 amino acids. The germline V gene has CDR1 MGHRA and CDR2 YSYEKL.

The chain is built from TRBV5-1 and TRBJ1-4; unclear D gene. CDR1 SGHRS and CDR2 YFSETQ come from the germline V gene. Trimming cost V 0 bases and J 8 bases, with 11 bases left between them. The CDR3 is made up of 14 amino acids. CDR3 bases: TGCGCCAGCAGCTTGGACAGCACTTCAGAAAAACTGTTTTTT. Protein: CASSLDSTSEKLFF.

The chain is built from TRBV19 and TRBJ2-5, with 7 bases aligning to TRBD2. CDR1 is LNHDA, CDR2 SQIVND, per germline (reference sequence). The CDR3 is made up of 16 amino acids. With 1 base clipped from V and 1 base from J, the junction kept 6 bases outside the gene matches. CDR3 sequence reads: CASSIGALAVQETQYF. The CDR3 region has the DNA TGTGCCAGTAGTATAGGGGCCCTAGCGGTCCAAGAGACCCAGTACTTC.

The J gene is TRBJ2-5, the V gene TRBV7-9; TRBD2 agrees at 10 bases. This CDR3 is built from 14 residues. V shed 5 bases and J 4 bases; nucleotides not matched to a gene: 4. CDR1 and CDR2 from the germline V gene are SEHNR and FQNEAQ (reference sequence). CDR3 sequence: CASSPIAGGETQYF. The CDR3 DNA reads TGTGCCAGCAGCCCTATAGCGGGGGGAGAGACCCAGTACTTC. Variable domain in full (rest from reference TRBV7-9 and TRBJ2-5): DTGVSQNPRHKITKRGQNVTFRCDPISEHNRLYWYRQTLGQGPEFLTYFQNEAQLEKSRLLSDRFSAERPKGSFSTLEIQRTEQGDSAMYLCASSPIAGGETQYFGPGTRLLVL.

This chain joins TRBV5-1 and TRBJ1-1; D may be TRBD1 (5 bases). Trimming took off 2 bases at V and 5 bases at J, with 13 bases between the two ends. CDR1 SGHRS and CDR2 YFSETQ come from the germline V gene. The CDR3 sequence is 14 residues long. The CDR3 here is CASSFLKGSTEAFF. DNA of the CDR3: TGCGCCAGCAGCTTTCTTAAGGGGTCGACTGAAGCTTTCTTT.

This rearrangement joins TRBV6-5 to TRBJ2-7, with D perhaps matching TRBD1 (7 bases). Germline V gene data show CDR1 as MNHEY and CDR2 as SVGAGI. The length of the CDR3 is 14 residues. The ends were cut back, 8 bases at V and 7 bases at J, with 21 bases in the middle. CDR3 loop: CASGSPGGLLEQYF. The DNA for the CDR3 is TGTGCCAGCGGAAGCCCAGGGGGACTTTTAGAGCAGTACTTC.